What follows are 6 T cell receptor beta chains derived from one specimen sequenced in a study of T cells in Graves' hyperthyroidism and ophthalmopathy. RNA transcripts gave rise to amplified TCR beta CDR3 regions. In the first-round RT-PCR of the TCR CDR3, the HTBI primer set was used. TCRdb called the multiplex PCR reads again in MiXCR, with one record for every CDR3 protein. The data hold fewer than 450,000 distinct CDR3 sequences, with 15% to 20% observed a single time. The sample taken for sequencing was blood. Source of these receptors: a woman aged 30 to 39 with Graves' hyperthyroidism that later progressed to Graves' ophthalmopathy.

This clonotype was detected a few times. CDR3 amino acids: CASSIQGAVYGYTF. CDR3 coding DNA: TGTGCCAGCAGTATACAGGGGGCTGTCTATGGCTACACCTTC. This chain links TRBV12-3 or TRBV12-4 with TRBJ1-2, with 9 bases fitting TRBD1. V gave up 5 bases and J gave up 4 bases; unmatched junction bases: 5. The CDR3 totals 14 residues.

This clonotype showed up many times. The chain employs TRBV7-2 and TRBJ2-2; possible D gene TRBD2, 5 bases. Trimming stripped 3 bases from V and 3 bases from J, with 5 bases between. CDR3 length: 13 residues. Germline V gene lookup returns CDR1 SGHTA and CDR2 FQGNSA. The CDR3 DNA is TGTGCCAGCAGCTTCGGGGACACCGGGGAGCTGTTTTTT. Translated: CASSFGDTGELFF.

This clonotype was recorded at least ten times. This sequence joins TRBV3-1 and TRBJ1-6, with D maybe TRBD1 (6 bases). Trimming pared 6 bases from V and 6 bases from J, leaving 12 bases between. The CDR3 length is 14 residues. Germline lookup yields CDR1 LGHDT and CDR2 YNNKEL (reference sequence). The CDR3 nucleotides are TGTGCCAGCAGTTCTTTGGACAGTAATTCACCCCTCCACTTT. Protein sequence: CASSSLDSNSPLHF.

This chain links TRBV7-2 with TRBJ2-7, with D perhaps matching TRBD1 or TRBD2 (5 bases each). The CDR3 covers 15 residues. V gave up 1 base and J gave up 3 bases, with 13 bases separating them. The germline V gene has CDR1 SGHTA and CDR2 FQGNSA. The CDR3 loop reads CASSLEPGTNYEQYF. The CDR3 nucleotides are TGTGCCAGCAGCTTAGAACCCGGGACCAACTACGAGCAGTACTTC.

This clonotype was seen ten or more times. V and J are TRBV27 and TRBJ1-5, with 7 bases identical to TRBD1. J was trimmed by 1 base and V by 6 bases; bases with no gene match: 6. Germline CDR1 and CDR2: MNHEY and SMNVEV (reference sequence). The CDR3 has 15 amino acids. DNA for the CDR3: TGTGCCAGCAGAGGGACAGTCACGAGCAATCAGCCCCAGCATTTT. This translates into CASRGTVTSNQPQHF.

As to this clonotype: This may stem from a read error, because a much larger clone lies one nucleotide away. CDR3 loop: CASSPPRDKVYNEQLF. DNA for the CDR3: TGTGCCAGCAGCCCACCGCGGGACAAGGTCTACAATGAGCAGCTCTTC. V usage is TRBV11-2 and J usage is TRBJ2-1; D might be TRBD1 or TRBD2, each matching 6 bases. The germline CDR1 and CDR2 sequences are SGHAT and FQNNGV. This CDR3 spans 16 amino acids. Full variable domain (outside the CDR3, taken from reference TRBV11-2 and TRBJ2-1): EAGVAQSPRYKIIEKRQSVAFWCNPISGHATLYWYQQILGQGPKLLIQFQNNGVVDDSQLPKDRFSAERLKGVDSTLKIQPAKLEDSAVYLCASSPPRDKVYNEQLFGPGTRLTVL.